Following are 27 T cell receptor beta chains from one sample sequenced in a study of shared clonotypes between healthy human individuals. Here immunoSEQ multiplex PCR was the method, and the copy in TCRdb shows in-frame clones only, minus some. The table lists more than 1 million clones, 75% to 80% of them singletons. Sample: memory CD4+ T cells from PBMCs. The subset: CD45RA-negative fraction. The receptors stem from a man in his late teens or twenties in good health. Some clones in this sample may be carry-over from other donors' samples.

This sequence joins TRBV2 and TRBJ1-1; the match to TRBD1 covers 7 bases. Germline V lookup: CDR1 SNHLY, CDR2 FYNNEI. The J segment lost 6 bases and the V segment lost 5 bases, leaving 6 bases of the junction unmatched. The CDR3 sequence is 13 residues long. The CDR3 coding sequence is TGTGCCAGCAGTAGACAGGGAATCGCTGAAGCTTTCTTT. Translation gives CASSRQGIAEAFF.

This chain joins TRBV15 and TRBJ2-5; TRBD1 aligns across 7 bases. The CDR3 extends over 14 amino acids. V shed 4 bases and J 4 bases; nucleotides not matched to a gene: 6. CDR1 is LNHNV, CDR2 YYDKDF, per germline (reference sequence). The CDR3 loop is CATSKNRGPETQYF. CDR3 nucleotides: TGTGCCACCAGCAAAAACAGGGGTCCAGAGACCCAGTACTTC.

This clone was observed a few times. The V call is TRBV2, the J call TRBJ2-3, with D perhaps TRBD2 (6 bases). CDR1 is SNHLY, CDR2 FYNNEI, per germline. The V and J ends lost 7 bases and 4 bases respectively, with 21 bases between them. The CDR3 totals 16 residues. In DNA form, the CDR3 reads TGTGCCAGCACTCTCGTGGGGGGTGGAGGAGCAGATACGCAGTATTTT. Translating gives CASTLVGGGGADTQYF.

This chain joins TRBV5-6 and TRBJ2-5; TRBD2 is a possible D gene (6 bases). The J call may be wrong; the DNA end is better matched by TRBJ2-7. Germline CDR1 reads SGHDT; CDR2 reads YYEEEE. This CDR3 is built from 16 residues. CDR3 protein: CASSLGGGALSYEQYF. The CDR3, as DNA: TGTGCCAGCAGCTTGGGCGGAGGGGCCTTATCCTACGAGCAGTACTTC.

This clone has more than one count but fewer than ten. The V gene is TRBV18, the J gene TRBJ1-1; D call uncertain. From germline, CDR1 is KGHSH and CDR2 LQKENI. The CDR3 spans 15 residues. The germline V and J ends were trimmed by 0 bases and 4 bases, with 12 bases remaining between them. The DNA for the CDR3 is TGTGCCAGCTCACCACCCGACTTGTTGGGCACTGAAGCTTTCTTT. Amino acids: CASSPPDLLGTEAFF.

The genes are TRBV16 and TRBJ1-3; TRBD1 is a possible D gene (6 bases). Germline assignment: CDR1 KGHSY and CDR2 FQNENV. The CDR3 loop spans 15 amino acids. Trimming removed 0 bases at V and 0 bases at J, with 6 bases between. In DNA, the CDR3 is TGTGCCAGCAGCCAATCGGACAGCTCTGGAAACACCATATATTTT. Its protein product is CASSQSDSSGNTIYF.

The CDR3 spells CASNTPAPWEKLFF. CDR3 nucleotide sequence: TGTGCCAGCAATACCCCCGCCCCCTGGGAAAAACTGTTTTTT. The chain is built from TRBV6-1 and TRBJ1-4, with D unresolved. The V and J ends lost 7 bases and 8 bases respectively, with 17 bases between them. CDR3 length: 14 amino acids. Germline V gene data show CDR1 as MNHNS and CDR2 as SASEGT.

The chain joins TRBV9 to TRBJ2-1; 9 nucleotides line up with TRBD2. V shed 2 bases and J 4 bases; nucleotides not matched to a gene: 19. Germline values: CDR1 SGDLS, CDR2 YYNGEE. The CDR3 is 20 residues long. Here the CDR3 DNA reads TGTGCCAGCAGCGTTAGTACGGGACTAGCACACGGTAGGCAATACAATGAGCAGTTCTTC. Translating gives CASSVSTGLAHGRQYNEQFF.

The chain joins TRBV28 to TRBJ1-1, with unresolved D. Germline V gives CDR1 MDHEN, CDR2 SYDVKM. This CDR3 is 14 amino acids long. Trimming cost V 6 bases and J 7 bases, with 18 bases left between them. For the CDR3, the DNA is TGTGCCAGCAGAGACCGGACGAGGAGTGGTGAAGCTTTCTTT. This gives the protein CASRDRTRSGEAFF.

The rearrangement uses TRBV6-5 and TRBJ2-7; 10 nucleotides align to TRBD1. CDR3 length: 15 amino acids. Germline CDR1 and CDR2: MNHEY and SVGAGI. V dropped 2 bases and J dropped 4; count of bases not matched to a gene: 5. The CDR3 sequence: CASSYGGTGEYEQYF. The CDR3 coding sequence is TGTGCCAGCAGTTACGGAGGGACAGGGGAGTACGAGCAGTACTTC.

The genes are TRBV7-9 and TRBJ1-4, with 7 bases fitting TRBD1. This CDR3 region has 16 residues. V gave up 4 bases and J gave up 4 bases; unmatched junction bases: 9. CDR1 is SEHNR, CDR2 FQNEAQ, per germline (reference sequence). The CDR3 reads CASSSPGDSINEKLFF. CDR3 sequence (DNA): TGTGCCAGCAGCTCCCCAGGGGACAGCATTAATGAAAAACTGTTTTTT. The entire variable domain, with the rest obtained from reference TRBV7-9 and TRBJ1-4, is as follows: DTGVSQNPRHKITKRGQNVTFRCDPISEHNRLYWYRQTLGQGPEFLTYFQNEAQLEKSRLLSDRFSAERPKGSFSTLEIQRTEQGDSAMYLCASSSPGDSINEKLFFGSGTQLSVL.

The chain recombines TRBV27 with TRBJ1-5; 9 bases agree with TRBD1. The V segment lost 6 bases and the J segment 2 bases; nucleotides outside the gene matches: 14. Germline V CDR1 and CDR2: MNHEY, SMNVEV (reference sequence). CDR3 size: 18 residues. The CDR3 region is CASRGPGQGRIGNQPQHF. CDR3 sequence (DNA): TGTGCCAGCAGGGGTCCGGGACAGGGAAGGATAGGCAATCAGCCCCAGCATTTT.

This clone occurred a few times. This chain joins TRBV11-2 and TRBJ2-7; weak D call: TRBD1 (6 bases). Germline V CDR1 and CDR2: SGHAT, FQNNGV. Trimming cost V 3 bases and J 3 bases, with 15 bases left between them. The CDR3 covers 15 residues. CDR3 nucleotide sequence: TGTGCCAGCAGCTTGGATAGGGGGTCGGGCTACGAGCAGTACTTC. This sequence encodes CASSLDRGSGYEQYF.

This clone was seen just once. The rearrangement uses TRBV9 and TRBJ1-1, with D perhaps TRBD1 (5 bases). CDR3 size: 13 residues. Per the germline V gene, CDR1 is SGDLS and CDR2 is YYNGEE. V lost 4 bases to trimming and J lost 3 bases, with 10 bases between them. CDR3 loop: CASSTRGDTEAFF. The CDR3 coding sequence is TGTGCCAGCAGCACCCGGGGGGACACTGAAGCTTTCTTT.

The J gene is TRBJ2-2, the V gene TRBV5-1; 9 bases line up with TRBD1. The junction had 3 bases not matched to a gene; V was cut back by 3 bases and J by 6 bases. This CDR3 has 14 residues. CDR1 is SGHRS, CDR2 YFSETQ, per germline. In nucleotides, the CDR3 is TGCGCCAGCAGCTGGGACAGGGTCTCCGGGGAGCTGTTTTTT. It encodes CASSWDRVSGELFF. The complete variable domain, with remaining parts taken from reference TRBV5-1 and TRBJ2-2, reads KAGVTQTPRYLIKTRGQQVTLSCSPISGHRSVSWYQQTPGQGLQFLFEYFSETQRNKGNFPGRFSGRQFSNSRSEMNVSTLELGDSALYLCASSWDRVSGELFFGEGSRLTVL.

The rearrangement uses TRBV5-1 and TRBJ2-5; 10 bases are shared with TRBD2. V shed 5 bases and J 5 bases; nucleotides not matched to a gene: 9. This CDR3 has 15 amino acids. Germline CDR1 SGHRS, CDR2 YFSETQ. For the CDR3, the DNA is TGCGCCAGCAGGGACACTAGCGGGGCAGGGGAGACCCAGTACTTC. As protein: CASRDTSGAGETQYF.

The CDR3 loop is CASSDKSQGLLMNTEAFF. The CDR3 DNA reads TGTGCCAGCAGTGACAAGTCTCAGGGGCTACTCATGAACACTGAAGCTTTCTTT. The chain joins TRBV6-1 to TRBJ1-1; tentative D call: TRBD1 (6 bases). CDR1 MNHNS and CDR2 SASEGT come from the germline V gene. This CDR3 has 18 amino acids. V was trimmed by 3 bases and J by 0 bases, leaving 20 bases between them.

For this clone: Other DNA sequences in the same sample also yield this CDR3. J is TRBJ2-6 and V is TRBV2; D ambiguous. The CDR3 length is 14 residues. Germline V CDR1 and CDR2: SNHLY, FYNNEI. Deletions cut 5 bases from V and 0 bases from J, with 5 bases between. CDR3 sequence: CASSTSSGANVLTF. CDR3 DNA: TGTGCCAGCAGTACGAGCTCTGGGGCCAACGTCCTGACTTTC.

J is TRBJ2-1 and V is TRBV28, with 12 bases identical to TRBD2. V lost 5 bases to trimming and J lost 6 bases; unmatched junction nucleotides: 11. The germline V gene has CDR1 MDHEN and CDR2 SYDVKM. The CDR3 sequence is 17 residues long. The CDR3 reads CASSRRLAGERANEQFF. The CDR3 DNA follows: TGTGCCAGCAGTCGGAGACTAGCGGGAGAGAGGGCCAATGAGCAGTTCTTC. The full variable domain, in which reference TRBV28 and TRBJ2-1 provide the parts outside the CDR3, is DVKVTQSSRYLVKRTGEKVFLECVQDMDHENMFWYRQDPGLGLRLIYFSYDVKMKEKGDIPEGYSVSREKKERFSLILESASTNQTSMYLCASSRRLAGERANEQFFGPGTRLTVL.

This chain connects TRBV7-9 to TRBJ1-4; a weak D match, TRBD1 (6 bases). Germline CDR1 SEHNR, CDR2 FQNEAQ (reference sequence). This CDR3 has 14 amino acids. V gave up 1 base and J gave up 4 bases, with 7 bases separating them. This CDR3 is CASSLGQVNEKLFF. Here the CDR3 DNA reads TGTGCCAGCAGCTTAGGACAGGTTAATGAAAAACTGTTTTTT. Full variable domain (missing parts from reference TRBV7-9 and TRBJ1-4): DTGVSQNPRHKITKRGQNVTFRCDPISEHNRLYWYRQTLGQGPEFLTYFQNEAQLEKSRLLSDRFSAERPKGSFSTLEIQRTEQGDSAMYLCASSLGQVNEKLFFGSGTQLSVL.

The chain uses TRBV4-1 and TRBJ2-7; TRBD1 aligns across 8 bases. Germline trimming cut 3 bases from V and 4 bases from J; bases unmatched to any gene: 8. This CDR3 region has 15 residues. Looked up from germline, CDR1 is MGHRA and CDR2 is YSYEKL. CDR3 coding DNA: TGCGCCAGCAGCCACAGTGAGGGGACAGGTTACGAGCAGTACTTC. This gives the protein CASSHSEGTGYEQYF.

The chain has TRBV27 and TRBJ2-2, with D perhaps matching TRBD1 (6 bases). Trimming shortened V by 2 bases and J by 7 bases, and 14 bases separated the two germline ends. The CDR3 covers 15 residues. Germline CDR1 MNHEY, CDR2 SMNVEV (reference sequence). The CDR3 DNA reads TGTGCCAGCAGTTTAGGCACAGGGACCCGCGGGGAGCTGTTTTTT. Translating gives CASSLGTGTRGELFF.

V gene TRBV9 combines with J gene TRBJ2-3, with D unclear. Germline CDR1 SGDLS, CDR2 YYNGEE. V dropped 4 bases and J dropped 6 bases, with 21 bases sitting between them. CDR3 length: 16 residues. The DNA for the CDR3 is TGTGCCAGCAGCCCTCGAGGCAGCACTAATTGGGATACGCAGTATTTT. It encodes CASSPRGSTNWDTQYF.

This clone came up a few times. The rearrangement joins TRBV30 to TRBJ2-2, with D unresolved. Germline CDR1 is GTSNPN and CDR2 is SVGIG (reference sequence). V was pared by 4 bases and J by 6 bases, with 15 bases between. There are 14 residues in the CDR3. CDR3 protein: CAWTFGLLAGELFF. The CDR3 nucleotides are TGTGCCTGGACCTTCGGATTACTGGCCGGGGAGCTGTTTTTT. Looking up the rest from reference TRBV30 and TRBJ2-2 gives the full variable domain: SQTIHQWPATLVQPVGSPLSLECTVEGTSNPNLYWYRQAAGRGLQLLFYSVGIGQISSEVPQNLSASRPQDRQFILSSKKLLLSDSGFYLCAWTFGLLAGELFFGEGSRLTVL.

This clone was seen only once. V gene TRBV18 combines with J gene TRBJ1-4; no reliable D call. The CDR3 totals 16 residues. CDR1 KGHSH and CDR2 LQKENI come from the germline V gene. V was clipped by 0 bases and J by 5 bases, with 13 bases between them. The CDR3 coding sequence is TGTGCCAGCTCACCACCCCTGACACGGTCAAATGAAAAACTGTTTTTT. This translates into CASSPPLTRSNEKLFF.

The chain carries TRBV7-9 and TRBJ1-2; 7 bases fit TRBD1. The CDR3 loop spans 16 amino acids. V lost 4 bases to trimming and J lost 3 bases; unmatched junction nucleotides: 11. Germline V lookup: CDR1 SEHNR, CDR2 FQNEAQ (reference sequence). Here the CDR3 reads CASSSPDRPKDYGYTF. Written as DNA, the CDR3 is TGTGCCAGCAGCTCCCCGGACAGGCCAAAGGACTATGGCTACACCTTC.

The genes are TRBV9 and TRBJ2-1, with 7 nucleotides matching TRBD2. The ends lost 5 bases at V and 2 bases at J; junction bases unmatched: 1. This CDR3 contains 13 residues. Germline CDR1 reads SGDLS; CDR2 reads YYNGEE. CDR3 nucleotide sequence: TGTGCCAGCAGGGGAGGGCCCTACAATGAGCAGTTCTTC. Amino acid sequence: CASRGGPYNEQFF.